Listed below are T cell receptor beta chains from one sample, sequenced in a study of blood T cell repertoires in COVID-19. The table came from immunoSEQ multiplex PCR; TCRdb's copy has only in-frame clones and leaves some out. The sample lists just under 150,000 clones; more than 75% were seen once. Input material: peripheral blood. The receptor set was obtained from a man aged 45-65 years who had recovered from COVID-19. CDR3s include the opening cysteine and the closing phenylalanine or tryptophan. Each record gives: V gene, J gene, CDR3 protein.

V: TRBV12-3/TRBV12-4; J: TRBJ1-6; CDR3: CASSFNSRTPLHF
V: TRBV7-2; J: TRBJ2-3; CDR3: CASSLQGATWDTQYF
V: TRBV5-6; J: TRBJ2-7; CDR3: CASSFGTETYEQYF
V: TRBV30; J: TRBJ2-5; CDR3: CAWSAGGQETQYF
V: TRBV6-1; J: TRBJ2-7; CDR3: CASSEPGLTYEQYF
V: TRBV6-5; J: TRBJ1-6; CDR3: CASMQGTNSPLHF
V: TRBV11-3; J: TRBJ1-1; CDR3: CASTKRQDTEAFF
V: TRBV5-5; J: TRBJ1-3; CDR3: CASGPARGSSGNTIYF
V: TRBV6-2/TRBV6-3; J: TRBJ1-2; CDR3: CASSYSTTDPYGYTF
V: TRBV7-2; J: TRBJ1-5; CDR3: CASSPHGQGDQPQHF
V: TRBV11-2; J: TRBJ2-5; CDR3: CASSAQIQETQYF
V: TRBV6-5; J: TRBJ1-6; CDR3: CASSYSGTGNSPLHF
V: TRBV7-2; J: TRBJ2-3; CDR3: CASRPRAGDSTDTQYF
V: TRBV6-5; J: TRBJ2-7; CDR3: CASSFSGTGDYEQYF
V: TRBV10-3; J: TRBJ1-5; CDR3: CAISESRQGEDQPQHF
V: TRBV4-1; J: TRBJ2-7; CDR3: CASSQDQLAGTIYEQYF
V: TRBV14; J: TRBJ1-2; CDR3: CASSPVQSGGGYTF
V: TRBV18; J: TRBJ2-2; CDR3: CASSPPLGPGELFF
V: TRBV5-4; J: TRBJ2-5; CDR3: CASSLVGQGQETQYF
V: TRBV9; J: TRBJ2-7; CDR3: CASSVAYRPGIYEQYF
V: TRBV29-1; J: TRBJ2-1; CDR3: CSVTTSGGVEQFF
V: TRBV6-5; J: TRBJ2-3; CDR3: CASSYTGLVTDTQYF
V: TRBV7-2; J: TRBJ1-5; CDR3: CASSPVGGRGRQPQHF
V: TRBV2; J: TRBJ2-2; CDR3: CASSVTGDHEQFF
V: TRBV13; J: TRBJ1-1; CDR3: CASSLNGGRQGAEAFF
V: TRBV2; J: TRBJ2-4; CDR3: CASSEPRDRGSKNIQYF
V: TRBV6-5; J: TRBJ1-1; CDR3: CASSQRRYTEAFF
V: TRBV19; J: TRBJ2-2; CDR3: CASSIAGGPTGELFF
V: TRBV6-5; J: TRBJ2-1; CDR3: CASSYSRGLYNEQFF
V: TRBV9; J: TRBJ1-6; CDR3: CASSVGQSFNSPLHF
V: TRBV7-9; J: TRBJ1-1; CDR3: CASSLGKMGGANTEAFF
V: TRBV19; J: TRBJ2-1; CDR3: CASSIVGLDNEQFF
V: TRBV14; J: TRBJ1-1; CDR3: CASSLTEVPEAFF
V: TRBV7-8; J: TRBJ1-2; CDR3: CASSFTAVGEANYGYTF
V: TRBV12-3/TRBV12-4; J: TRBJ2-5; CDR3: CASSPRPGKTQYF
V: TRBV12-5; J: TRBJ1-5; CDR3: CASGLSDGSNQPQHF
V: TRBV11-2; J: TRBJ1-6; CDR3: CASSQSRGKSSSYNSPLHF
V: TRBV19; J: TRBJ2-3; CDR3: CASSPGLSTDTQYF
V: TRBV7-9; J: TRBJ2-1; CDR3: CASSFVAGPLLSYNEQFF
V: TRBV7-8; J: TRBJ2-5; CDR3: CASSPRDSQITAQETQYF
V: TRBV9; J: TRBJ2-1; CDR3: CASSATGGPYNEQFF
V: TRBV13; J: TRBJ1-2; CDR3: CASSLGDSNYGYTF
V: TRBV19; J: TRBJ1-1; CDR3: CASSITAEAFF
V: TRBV5-4; J: TRBJ1-1; CDR3: CASSLGGGTEAFF
V: TRBV5-4; J: TRBJ2-2; CDR3: CASSFGGGGIPNTGELFF
V: TRBV12-3/TRBV12-4; J: TRBJ2-7; CDR3: CASSLWAHEQYF
V: TRBV6-5; J: TRBJ2-2; CDR3: CAGRWAENTGELFF
V: TRBV4-2; J: TRBJ2-7; CDR3: CASSHALAGSSYEQYF
V: TRBV5-6; J: TRBJ2-3; CDR3: CASSPRPHSTDTQYF